This T cell receptor beta chain was captured by sequencing in a study of cytomegalovirus exposure and HLA in healthy donors (dated by TCRdb to between 2016 and 2019). For context, the study as a whole: An earlier analysis of some 500 of the donors reported roughly 270 Gb of sequence data and 117 million unique TCR beta sequences from approximately 180 million T cells. Approximately 330 gigabases of sequencing data and around 85 million unique TCR sequences made up an early release that covered several hundred HLA-typed donors. Of the roughly 400 genotyped donors, 65% to 90% fell in the genetic ancestry cluster associated with self-reported Caucasian donors. The aim of the study was to test whether cataloging public T cell receptors could identify signatures of past pathogen exposure. The T cell repertoires of 666 subjects were profiled by immunosequencing and related to cytomegalovirus serostatus. In addition to the first cohort of roughly 700 subjects, a separate validation cohort of 130 or so different subjects was used. To predict cytomegalovirus infection status, the study brought together high-throughput TCR immunosequencing, statistical association of individual TCRs with disease status, and machine learning. In a later analysis, previously published TCR beta repertoires from about 670 donors were re-analyzed and high-resolution HLA genotyping was added so that TCR occurrence patterns could be studied. Rather than using new phenotypic data, the later analysis identified candidate immune exposures from TCR beta sequences and from how often those sequences occurred across donors. In an earlier analysis of roughly 600 of the donors, high-throughput TCR beta sequencing was used to judge whether each TCR beta V gene segment behaved as functional or pseudogenic. Donor age, sex, ethnicity and CMV serostatus were compiled alongside the repertoire data. A later genetic analysis used genome-wide SNP genotypes for about 65% of the 666 donors, treating that subset as a discovery cohort. Every discovery cohort repertoire had been produced on one sequencing platform. HLA typing covered class I and class II loci at four-digit resolution. The number of typed donors differed by locus: about 620-640 for A, B, C, DRB1 and DQB1; 500 to 550 for DQA1; 606 for DPA1; and 400 to 480 for DPB1. Four to six DR-DQ haplotypes were handled as single units for association and clustering, since linkage in the cohort was strong. Among about 370 genotyped donors of the cohort, an average of roughly 230,000 unique TCR beta nucleotide sequences was sequenced per donor, of which about 18% were non-productive.

In total, about 650 healthy bone marrow donors made up the cohort. At the time of sampling, all cohort members were nominally healthy, though unrecorded immune exposures were likely present. The donor was CMV seropositive and was included in the group of 250 to 300 seropositive cohort members. Each donor provided a peripheral blood sample, and peripheral blood mononuclear cells were used for TCR beta sequencing. The Qiagen DNeasy Blood Extraction Kit was used to extract genomic DNA from the blood cell samples. In regard to this clone: The antigen this receptor binds is unknown.

The full study reports these points: In a later genetic analysis, a missense DCLRE1C variant was associated with V-gene and J-gene trimming of TCR beta chains, and the association was replicated in an independent cohort. Because the 87-base-pair reads could not distinguish some IMGT-functional V segments, including TRBV6-2 and TRBV6-3, those segments were excluded. Because counts were too low, about 18 rarely observed V segments, including chromosome 9 orphons, were excluded from the earlier analysis of some 590 of the donors. A few of the identified cytomegalovirus-associated TCR beta chains were confirmed in vitro to be specific for cytomegalovirus antigens. The classifier was reported to diagnose cytomegalovirus status with high specificity and sensitivity in both the original and validation cohorts. In a later analysis, several top co-occurrence clusters were reported to appear linked to parvovirus B19, influenza, CMV and Epstein-Barr virus. Most CMV-associated TCR beta chains appeared to be HLA-restricted in a later analysis, and the HLA associations seemed to be driven largely by CMV exposure. A further reported finding was that TCR beta sequences accurately predicted the HLA-A and HLA-B alleles for most subjects in the first cohort. A total of about 150 TCR beta chains were listed by the study as associated with cytomegalovirus. Correlated functional status among segregating V segments might reflect linkage disequilibrium, but an unknown experimental factor could not be ruled out. Presence/absence analyses assumed roughly uniform sequencing depth across donors, an assumption that may not hold. CMV serostatus was the only immune exposure information available for the cohort. In an earlier analysis of 587 of the donors, most TCR beta V segments appeared in productive rearrangements about 87% or about 30% of the time, broadly matching IMGT annotations. According to a later genetic analysis, donors in an Asian-associated ancestry cluster had fewer N-insertions in productive TCRs than the approximately 650-donor mean. A later analysis associated about 17,000 TCR beta sequences with specific HLA alleles at a false discovery rate of 0.05. Compared with equally common non-associated chains, HLA-associated TCR beta chains in a later analysis were more clonally expanded and had lower generation probabilities. It was suggested by the authors that the approach could potentially be generalized to other disease states and immunological phenotypes. A cluster of highly shared sequence variants was judged likely to be a technical artifact of the sequencing pipeline. Because HLA typing was unavailable for some donors at each locus, only the typed subset was used in association tests. Most TCR sequences were observed very rarely across donors, whereas some public TCRs were present in many individuals. This cohort had only TCR beta chains sequenced, and the lack of alpha or paired-chain data limited which features could be detected. When HLA alleles, especially DR and DQ, strongly co-occurred, TCR associations were difficult to assign to individual alleles. In a later analysis, the rate of TCR association differed among HLA loci, with DRB1 alleles having the most associated TCRs and HLA-C alleles having the fewest.

The library was produced with the immunoSEQ multiplex PCR assay. A mixture of 60 forward primers for TCR Vbeta segments and 13 reverse primers for TCR Jbeta segments was used in the multiplex PCR. A multiplex PCR assay on genomic DNA amplified the CDR3 region of rearranged TCR beta genes. On the Illumina HiSeq System, the amplified TCR beta libraries were sequenced as 87-base-pair reads. In the authors' own workflow: A later analysis tallied 80 million to 95 million unique TCR beta chains across the 600 to 700 repertoires, and about 10 million of those chains were shared by two or more donors. Raw reads were error-corrected and collapsed into unique sequences by a nearest-neighbor algorithm in which closely related sequences were merged to remove PCR and sequencing errors. V, D and J gene segments were assigned by aligning CDR3 sequences to IMGT reference sequences. Each retained sequence needed at least a six-nucleotide match to both a V gene segment and a J gene segment. A rearrangement counted as productive if the CDR3 had no stop codons and remained in frame with V and J, and every other rearrangement counted as non-productive. CDR3 was defined by IMGT convention, running from the second conserved V-encoded cysteine to the conserved J-encoded phenylalanine. The earlier analysis of about 590 of the donors excluded sequences that lacked an unambiguous match to a single V gene segment. In an earlier analysis of almost 600 of the donors, a V segment was called functional when productive rearrangements were above 56.7%, and segregating when the standard deviation between donors exceeded 5%. To diagnose cytomegalovirus status from the catalog of TCR beta chain sequences, a statistical classification framework was built. In a later analysis, TCR nucleotide sequences were compared against IMGT/GENE-DB human TR gene sequences so that V and J genes could be assigned. A later analysis assigned CDR3 sequences and most-parsimonious VDJ recombination scenarios with the TCRdist pipeline. In a later analysis, every TCR beta chain was defined by the combination of its CDR3 amino acid sequence and its V-gene family, and reads without a unique V-gene family were dropped. A later analysis removed 500 to 650 highly shared, low-generation-probability nucleotide sequences to deal with suspected cross-contamination and a sequencing artifact. In a later analysis, a clonal expansion index was calculated for each public chain from normalized within-repertoire ranks of inferred template counts. Generation probabilities in a later analysis came from a VDJ recombination model fitted to out-of-frame rearrangements, and those results were checked against IGoR. A later analysis scored TCR-TCR, TCR-HLA and TCR-CMV co-occurrence with hypergeometric tests, applying a repertoire-size bias correction to TCR pairs. False discovery rates were estimated in a later analysis by permuting HLA or CMV assignments 20 times. In a later analysis, co-occurring TCRs were grouped using DBSCAN, with TCRdist sequence similarity added in when clustering inside HLA-allele-positive subsets. Co-occurrence clustering excluded repertoires with fewer than 30,000 or more than 120,000 public chains, plus five with anomalous nucleotide sharing. TCRdb holds this immuneACCESS table with in-frame rearrangements only. Some clones are missing; in checked studies, unresolved V genes explain under half, and the rest has no known cause. The V and J calls and clone size are taken from that table; D and trimming were inferred from the DNA. This sample's table has entries for just over 200,000 clones. Jointly, the top ten make up about 1.1% of the sample.

Including cysteine and phenylalanine, the CDR3 has 12 amino acids. The read is trimmed to its CDR3 DNA, 36 bases read in frame from base 1. V and J are truncated by 1 base and 11 bases respectively, leaving an intervening sequence of 11 bases. CDR1 MDHEN and CDR2 SYDVKM were looked up in the germline V gene. The sequence was collected from a girl aged 2 to 9 in good health and CMV-seropositive. Sequencing input: PBMCs. The rearranged chain carries TRBV28 and TRBJ1-2, and the D gene may be TRBD1, 5 bases matching. The CDR3 reads CASSLSGTGYTF. In nucleotides, the sequence is TGTGCCAGCAGTTTATCCGGGACTGGATACACCTTC.